The 27 T cell receptor beta chains presented below share a single source sample, sequenced in a study of shared clonotypes between healthy human individuals. This table comes from immunoSEQ multiplex PCR, and its TCRdb copy is limited to in-frame clones, with some not included. The data contain roughly 1,100,000 clones, 70% to 80% of them singletons. The sequenced sample was memory CD4+ T cells sorted from blood. The subset here: CD45RA-negative fraction. The source of these receptors is a man aged 18 to 35 in good health.

Notes on this clone: Other DNA sequences in the same sample also yield this CDR3. The chain has TRBV5-4 and TRBJ2-3, with 15 bases fitting TRBD2. V lost 4 bases to trimming and J lost 6 bases; unmatched junction nucleotides: 9. Germline V lookup: CDR1 SGHNT, CDR2 YYREEE (reference sequence). The CDR3 is 17 residues long. The CDR3, as DNA: TGTGCCAGCAGCCCGGGAGGACTAGCGGGAGGGTCCGATACGCAGTATTTT. Amino acids: CASSPGGLAGGSDTQYF.

The chain combines TRBV4-1 with TRBJ1-6; D call uncertain. Germline V gives CDR1 MGHRA, CDR2 YSYEKL. CDR3 size: 15 residues. V gave up 0 bases and J gave up 10 bases, with 13 bases separating them. The CDR3 nucleotides are TGCGCCAGCAGCCAAGATATAACCAGTGGGTCACCCCTCCACTTT. Translation: CASSQDITSGSPLHF.

This chain joins TRBV10-2 and TRBJ2-7; D remains unclear. Trimming took off 0 bases at V and 4 bases at J, with 7 bases between the two ends. The CDR3 totals 13 residues. The germline V gene has CDR1 WSHSY and CDR2 SAAADI. The CDR3 coding sequence is TGCGCCAGCAGTGAGTCGTTGCGGTACGAGCAGTACTTC. Its protein is CASSESLRYEQYF.

This clone was seen a handful of times. The chain carries TRBV5-1 and TRBJ1-5; possibly TRBD1 for D (5 bases). V was cut by 0 bases and J by 5 bases, with 12 bases left in between. Per the germline V gene, CDR1 is SGHRS and CDR2 is YFSETQ. This CDR3 comprises 15 residues. The CDR3 DNA is TGCGCCAGCAGCTTGGCCGGGGCAGATTATCAGCCCCAGCATTTT. It codes for CASSLAGADYQPQHF.

This clone was counted many times. The gene calls are TRBV2 and TRBJ1-6; D remains unclear. Germline V gene lookup returns CDR1 SNHLY and CDR2 FYNNEI. The CDR3 contains 13 residues. V gave up 7 bases and J gave up 6 bases, with 10 bases separating them. The CDR3 is CASTRTANSPLHF. The CDR3 DNA reads as TGTGCCAGCACCCGGACCGCTAATTCACCCCTCCACTTT.

This clone was detected ten times or more. The chain couples TRBV30 to TRBJ1-1; TRBD1 might be the D (5 bases). Trimming cost V 1 base and J 0 bases, with 9 bases left between them. CDR3 length: 14 amino acids. Germline loops: CDR1 GTSNPN, CDR2 SVGIG (reference sequence). This CDR3 reads CAWSAGRMNTEAFF. The CDR3 DNA reads as TGTGCCTGGAGTGCAGGGCGAATGAACACTGAAGCTTTCTTT.

The chain combines TRBV5-4 with TRBJ1-3; D is unclear. Germline CDR1 SGHNT, CDR2 YYREEE (reference sequence). Trimming stripped 4 bases from V and 4 bases from J, with 15 bases between. The CDR3 has 15 residues. The CDR3 region is CASSRRTDSGNTIYF. The CDR3 nucleotides read TGTGCCAGCAGCAGACGGACGGACTCAGGAAACACCATATATTTT.

The V gene is TRBV27, the J gene TRBJ1-6; D gene unclear. CDR3 size: 13 residues. The V end lost 4 bases, the J end lost 17 bases, and 18 bases lay between the germline ends. Per germline, CDR1 MNHEY and CDR2 SMNVEV (reference sequence). The CDR3 is CASSSPLSSSVHF. The CDR3 nucleotides are TGTGCCAGCAGTTCCCCCCTTAGTAGCTCTGTCCACTTT.

The CDR3 sequence is CASSTLGAGQYF. CDR3 DNA: TGTGCCAGCAGCACCCTCGGGGCAGGGCAGTATTTT. This chain uses TRBV6-5 with TRBJ2-3, with D perhaps TRBD1 or TRBD2 (5 bases each). Germline CDR1 reads MNHEY; CDR2 reads SVGAGI. The CDR3 loop spans 12 amino acids. The V gene lost 6 bases and the J gene lost 11 bases, with 15 bases spanning the gap.

Concerning this clone itself: A far larger clone lies a single base away; this is likely a read error. V and J are TRBV2 and TRBJ1-5, with TRBD1 identical over 8 bases. The CDR3 has 14 residues. The V gene's germline CDR1 is SNHLY and CDR2 FYNNEI. The CDR3 is CTSSGQGQDPPQHF. Written as DNA, the CDR3 is TGTACCAGCAGTGGACAGGGCCAGGACCCCCCCCAGCATTTT.

The V gene is TRBV6-6, the J gene TRBJ2-7; 7 bases fit TRBD1. After removal of 0 bases from V and 1 base from J, the junction contained 6 bases not matched to a gene. The CDR3 runs to 16 residues. Germline V gives CDR1 MNHNY, CDR2 SVGAGI (reference sequence). This CDR3 is CASSYSPGQRSYEQYF. The CDR3 bases are TGTGCCAGCAGTTACTCTCCGGGACAGAGATCCTACGAGCAGTACTTC.

The rearrangement uses TRBV25-1 and TRBJ1-4; 8 bases are shared with TRBD1. The V segment lost 8 bases and the J segment 5 bases; nucleotides outside the gene matches: 10. There are 15 residues in the CDR3. Germline values: CDR1 MGHDK, CDR2 SYGVNS. The CDR3 DNA reads TGTGCCAGCTCGGACCCAGGGGGCGGAAATGAAAAACTGTTTTTT. It yields the protein CASSDPGGGNEKLFF.

This chain links TRBV21-1 with TRBJ2-5; the table's D call, TRBD2, has no DNA check behind it. TRBV21-1 is a listed pseudogene. This CDR3 spans 15 amino acids. Written as DNA, the CDR3 is TGTGCCAGCAGCAAAGACCGGCGGTACCAAGAGACCCAGTACTTC. Translating it yields CASSKDRRYQETQYF.

This clone was detected a few times. The chain joins TRBV19 to TRBJ1-5, with D possibly matching TRBD1 (5 bases). V was pared by 5 bases and J by 5 bases, with 13 bases between. The germline V gene has CDR1 LNHDA and CDR2 SQIVND (reference sequence). The CDR3 has 14 residues. Here the CDR3 reads CASSGAYAHQPQHF. The CDR3 DNA reads TGTGCCAGTAGTGGGGCCTACGCGCATCAGCCCCAGCATTTT.

Turning to this clone: Other DNA sequences in the same sample also yield this CDR3. The chain recombines TRBV7-2 with TRBJ2-6; D not resolved. This CDR3 comprises 13 residues. The V gene's germline CDR1 is SGHTA and CDR2 FQGNSA. V gave up 1 base and J gave up 3 bases, with 1 base separating them. The CDR3 region is CASSLVGANVLTF. Here the CDR3 DNA reads TGTGCCAGCAGCTTAGTTGGGGCCAACGTCCTGACTTTC.

The chain links TRBV5-1 to TRBJ1-1; TRBD1 matches at 9 bases. V was pared by 3 bases and J by 6 bases, with 6 bases of the junction left unmatched. The CDR3 totals 14 residues. Germline-derived CDR1 and CDR2 are SGHRS and YFSETQ. The CDR3 is CASSSGQGVAEAFF. DNA of the CDR3: TGCGCCAGCAGCTCGGGACAGGGTGTCGCTGAAGCTTTCTTT. Variable domain in full (rest from reference TRBV5-1 and TRBJ1-1): KAGVTQTPRYLIKTRGQQVTLSCSPISGHRSVSWYQQTPGQGLQFLFEYFSETQRNKGNFPGRFSGRQFSNSRSEMNVSTLELGDSALYLCASSSGQGVAEAFFGQGTRLTVV.

A note on this clone: Other DNA sequences from this sample encode an identical CDR3 as well. The chain links TRBV29-1 to TRBJ1-1, with D hard to call. Looked up from germline, CDR1 is SQVTM and CDR2 is ANQGSEA. V was trimmed by 4 bases and J by 1 base, leaving 7 bases between them. This CDR3 is built from 12 residues. The CDR3 here is CSVGNGNTEAFF. The DNA for the CDR3 is TGCAGCGTTGGTAACGGGAACACTGAAGCTTTCTTT.

The chain has TRBV28 and TRBJ2-7; 8 nucleotides agree with TRBD1. The germline V gene encodes CDR1 MDHEN and CDR2 SYDVKM. Losses at the gene ends were 4 bases for V and 6 bases for J; bases not matched to a gene: 8. The CDR3 runs 14 residues. The DNA of the CDR3 is TGTGCCAGCAGTTCAGGGGGCAGTTCAGGCGAGCAGTACTTC. Translating gives CASSSGGSSGEQYF.

V and J are TRBV19 and TRBJ2-7; 10 bases match TRBD2. Germline V lookup: CDR1 LNHDA, CDR2 SQIVND (reference sequence). V was pared by 5 bases and J by 5 bases, with 6 bases of the junction left unmatched. The CDR3 extends over 14 amino acids. The CDR3 region has the DNA TGTGCCAGTAGTTACAGCGGGGGGGCCGACGAGCAGTACTTC. Translated, it gives CASSYSGGADEQYF.

About this clone: The same CDR3 is also encoded by other DNA sequences in this sample. The chain uses TRBV7-6 and TRBJ2-3; D gene unclear. The CDR3 totals 12 residues. Germline V lookup: CDR1 SGHVS, CDR2 FNYEAQ. V was clipped by 2 bases and J by 6 bases, with 6 bases between them. Written as DNA, the CDR3 is TGTGCCAGCAGCTTAAAGGGTGATACGCAGTATTTT. Residues: CASSLKGDTQYF.

The chain recombines TRBV4-2 with TRBJ2-3; weak D call: TRBD2 (5 bases). There are 13 residues in the CDR3. The V end lost 0 bases, the J end lost 7 bases, and 8 bases lay between the germline ends. Germline CDR1 LGHNA, CDR2 YNFKEQ. This CDR3 is CASSQDSGYTQYF. CDR3 nucleotides: TGTGCCAGCAGCCAAGATTCGGGGTATACGCAGTATTTT.

The genes are TRBV7-9 and TRBJ2-5; 10 nucleotides agree with TRBD1. The length of the CDR3 is 14 residues. Germline V lookup: CDR1 SEHNR, CDR2 FQNEAQ (reference sequence). V shed 7 bases and J 2 bases; nucleotides not matched to a gene: 4. CDR3 in amino acids: CASTRTGGQETQYF. CDR3 DNA sequence: TGTGCCAGCACCCGGACAGGGGGACAAGAGACCCAGTACTTC.

This clone has only one observation. J is TRBJ2-3 and V is TRBV6-5; no clear D gene. Trimming left V 4 bases short and J 1 base short, with 6 bases between. Germline CDR1 reads MNHEY; CDR2 reads SVGAGI. The CDR3 extends over 13 amino acids. CDR3 in amino acids: CASSFGGTDTQYF. Here the CDR3 DNA reads TGTGCCAGCAGTTTCGGTGGCACAGATACGCAGTATTTT.

This chain uses TRBV7-2 with TRBJ2-5, with D possibly TRBD2 on 6 matching bases. The V gene lost 2 bases and the J gene lost 6 bases, with 16 bases spanning the gap. Germline V gene lookup returns CDR1 SGHTA and CDR2 FQGNSA. The CDR3 spans 15 residues. CDR3: CASSLFMAGRKTQYF. CDR3 in DNA: TGTGCCAGCAGCTTATTCATGGCGGGACGGAAGACCCAGTACTTC.

In regard to this clone: This same CDR3 is encoded by further DNA sequences in the sample. The rearrangement links TRBV29-1 to TRBJ1-1; D gene uncertain. This CDR3 is 10 amino acids long. Trimming shortened V by 4 bases and J by 5 bases, and 5 bases separated the two germline ends. Germline-derived CDR1 and CDR2 are SQVTM and ANQGSEA. CDR3 DNA: TGCAGCGTTGGGGGTACTGAAGCTTTCTTT. Protein sequence: CSVGGTEAFF.

The CDR3 DNA reads as TGTGCCATCAGTGAGCAGCGGGGGGATTACAATGAGCAGTTCTTC. Protein product: CAISEQRGDYNEQFF. The chain carries TRBV10-3 and TRBJ2-1; 9 positions agree with TRBD2. The CDR3 extends over 15 amino acids. The germline gives CDR1 ENHRY, CDR2 SYGVKD. With 2 bases clipped from V and 4 bases from J, the junction kept 3 bases outside the gene matches.

This chain joins TRBV5-1 and TRBJ2-7; no definite D call. The CDR3 spans 12 residues. Germline CDR1 reads SGHRS; CDR2 reads YFSETQ. V was clipped by 5 bases and J by 1 base, with 7 bases between them. CDR3 region: CASSYSSYEQYF. Written as DNA, the CDR3 is TGCGCCAGCAGTTACTCTTCCTACGAGCAGTACTTC.